The clone carrying this T cell receptor beta chain appeared a few times. The data were obtained in a study of blood T cell repertoires in COVID-19. Original processing methods: Amplification of reference gene primers was used by the study to estimate nucleated cell counts. Libraries were prepared by immunoSEQ multiplex PCR; TCRdb keeps only in-frame clonotypes and omits some of them. The DNA gave D and trimming, while V, J and clone size come from that table. Here the sample spans about 320,000 clones, 85% being singletons. The CDR3 sequence is 16 residues long. Germline lookup yields CDR1 LGHDT and CDR2 YNNKEL (reference sequence). The ends lost 2 bases at V and 1 base at J; junction bases unmatched: 7. The study recruited people aged roughly 18 to 89 years across roughly 25 US areas.

This sequence was found in a woman aged 25 to 39 who had been exposed to COVID-19. The genes are TRBV3-1 (or the pseudogene TRBV3-2) and TRBJ1-2; 7 bases agree with TRBD1. The sequencing sample was made of PBMCs or T cells enriched from blood (not recorded which). The CDR3 DNA reads as TGTGCCAGCAGCCAACTTAACAGGGGTGATAACTATGGCTACACCTTC. Amino acids: CASSQLNRGDNYGYTF.